The sample holds many counts of the clone carrying this TCR beta chain. The antigen is not known. The CDR3 has 16 residues. The germline V gene encodes CDR1 SGHAT and CDR2 FQNNGV. Trimming removed 1 base from V and 6 bases from J, with 17 bases in between. As processed by the authors: The study built a papillary thyroid cancer distant-metastasis classifier from CDR3 differences across clinicopathological groups. TCRdb used MiXCR to call clones anew from the PCR reads. What appears here as the V and J calls and clone size reflects TCRdb's work, not the paper's. The data contain about 69,000 clones, 13% to 15% of them singletons. The record originates from a study of metastatic and nonmetastatic thyroid tumors. Study-level background: For malignant and benign thyroid patients, tumor or nodule tissue and blood were the sources whose repertoires were compared.

Thyroid surgery had not been preceded by any treatment in any patient. Notes on the study in general: Significantly higher TCR beta diversity was reportedly seen in malignant thyroid tumors than benign nodules, in blood and tumor.

The sample comprised blood. This TCR came from a male donor with papillary thyroid cancer or a benign thyroid nodule (not recorded which). Some clones in this sample may be carry-over from other donors' samples. The gene calls are TRBV11-2 and TRBJ2-3, with D perhaps given as TRBD1 or TRBD2 (5 bases each). The CDR3 loop is CASSLGGPEQADTQYF. The DNA of the CDR3 is TGTGCCAGCAGCTTAGGAGGGCCCGAACAGGCGGATACGCAGTATTTT.